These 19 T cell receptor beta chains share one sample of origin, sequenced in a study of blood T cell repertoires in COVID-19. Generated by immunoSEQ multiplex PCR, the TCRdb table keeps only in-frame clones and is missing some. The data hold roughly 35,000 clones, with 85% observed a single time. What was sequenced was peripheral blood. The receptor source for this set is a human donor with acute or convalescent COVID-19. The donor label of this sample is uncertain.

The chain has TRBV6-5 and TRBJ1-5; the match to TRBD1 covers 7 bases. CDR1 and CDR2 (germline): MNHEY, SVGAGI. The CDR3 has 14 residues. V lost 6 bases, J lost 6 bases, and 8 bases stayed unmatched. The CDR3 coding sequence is TGTGCCAGCAGCATAACAGGGGATGCTCAGCCCCAGCATTTT. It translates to CASSITGDAQPQHF.

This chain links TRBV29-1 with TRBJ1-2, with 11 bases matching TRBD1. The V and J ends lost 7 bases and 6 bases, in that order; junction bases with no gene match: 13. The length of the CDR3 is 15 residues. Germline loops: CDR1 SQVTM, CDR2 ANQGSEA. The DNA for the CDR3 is TGCAGCGCTCGAAATGGGGACAGGGGGGAAAATGGCTACACCTTC. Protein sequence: CSARNGDRGENGYTF.

The DNA of the CDR3 is TGTGCCAGCACAACGGACAGGGGGGCCTCCTACGAGCAGTACTTC. Translated, it gives CASTTDRGASYEQYF. The chain uses TRBV19 and TRBJ2-7; 10 bases align to TRBD1. The CDR3 contains 15 residues. Trimming took 9 bases from V and 0 from J; bases not matched to a gene: 8. The germline gives CDR1 LNHDA, CDR2 SQIVND (reference sequence).

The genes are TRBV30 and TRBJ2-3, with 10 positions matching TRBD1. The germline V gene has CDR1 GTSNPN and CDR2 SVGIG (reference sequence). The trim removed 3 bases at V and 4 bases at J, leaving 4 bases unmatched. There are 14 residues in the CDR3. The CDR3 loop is CAWSRDRGSDTQYF. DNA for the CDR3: TGTGCCTGGAGCAGGGACAGGGGCTCAGATACGCAGTATTTT.

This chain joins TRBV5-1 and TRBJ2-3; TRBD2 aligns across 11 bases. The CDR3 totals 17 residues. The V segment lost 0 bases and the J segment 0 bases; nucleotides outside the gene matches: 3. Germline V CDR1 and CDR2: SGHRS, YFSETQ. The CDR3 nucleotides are TGCGCCAGCAGCTTGGGACTAGCGGGGCCTAGCACAGATACGCAGTATTTT. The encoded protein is CASSLGLAGPSTDTQYF.

CDR3 sequence reads: CASSLATGDYGYTF. The CDR3 nucleotides read TGCGCCAGCAGCTTGGCTACAGGGGACTATGGCTACACCTTC. The chain is built from TRBV5-1 and TRBJ1-2, with 7 bases aligning to TRBD1. The CDR3 totals 14 residues. Trimming removed 0 bases from V and 3 bases from J; junction bases left unmatched: 2. CDR1 and CDR2 (germline): SGHRS, YFSETQ.

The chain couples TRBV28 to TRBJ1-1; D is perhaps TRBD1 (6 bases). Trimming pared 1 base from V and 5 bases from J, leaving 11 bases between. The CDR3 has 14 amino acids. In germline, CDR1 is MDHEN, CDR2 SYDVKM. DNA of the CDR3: TGTGCCAGCAGTTTATCACAGGGTTGGACTGAAGCTTTCTTT. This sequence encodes CASSLSQGWTEAFF.

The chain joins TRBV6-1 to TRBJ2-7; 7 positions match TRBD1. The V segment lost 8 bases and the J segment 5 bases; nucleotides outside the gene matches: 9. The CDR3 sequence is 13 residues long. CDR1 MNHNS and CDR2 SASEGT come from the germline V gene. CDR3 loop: CASVMRGQDEQYF. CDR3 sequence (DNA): TGTGCCAGCGTGATGAGGGGGCAAGACGAGCAGTACTTC.

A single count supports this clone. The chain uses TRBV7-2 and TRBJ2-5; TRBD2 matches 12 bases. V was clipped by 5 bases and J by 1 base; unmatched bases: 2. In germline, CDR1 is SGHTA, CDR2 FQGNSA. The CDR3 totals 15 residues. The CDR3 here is CASSQTSGSQETQYF. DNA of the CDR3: TGTGCCAGCAGCCAGACTAGCGGGAGCCAAGAGACCCAGTACTTC.

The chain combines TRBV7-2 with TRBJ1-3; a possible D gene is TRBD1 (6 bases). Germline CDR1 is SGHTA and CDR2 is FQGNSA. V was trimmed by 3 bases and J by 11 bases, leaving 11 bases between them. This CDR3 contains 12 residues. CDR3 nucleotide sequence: TGTGCCAGCAGCTTCCCAGGGGCCCCCATATATTTT. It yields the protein CASSFPGAPIYF. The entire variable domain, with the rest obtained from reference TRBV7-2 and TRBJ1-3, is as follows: GAGVSQSPSNKVTEKGKDVELRCDPISGHTALYWYRQSLGQGLEFLIYFQGNSAPDKSGLPSDRFSAERTGGSVSTLTIQRTQQEDSAVYLCASSFPGAPIYFGEGSWLTVV.

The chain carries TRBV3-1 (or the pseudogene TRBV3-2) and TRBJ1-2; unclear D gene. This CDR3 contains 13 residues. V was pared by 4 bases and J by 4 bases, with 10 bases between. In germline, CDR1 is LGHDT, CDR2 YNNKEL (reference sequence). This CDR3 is CASSLQYPYGYTF. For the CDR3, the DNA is TGTGCCAGCAGCCTACAGTACCCCTATGGCTACACCTTC.

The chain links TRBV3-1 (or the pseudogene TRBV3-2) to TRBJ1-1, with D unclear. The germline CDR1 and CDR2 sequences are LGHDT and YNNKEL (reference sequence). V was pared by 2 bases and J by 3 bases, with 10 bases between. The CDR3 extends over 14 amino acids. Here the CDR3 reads CASSQRGSDTEAFF. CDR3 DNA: TGTGCCAGCAGCCAACGGGGTAGCGACACTGAAGCTTTCTTT.

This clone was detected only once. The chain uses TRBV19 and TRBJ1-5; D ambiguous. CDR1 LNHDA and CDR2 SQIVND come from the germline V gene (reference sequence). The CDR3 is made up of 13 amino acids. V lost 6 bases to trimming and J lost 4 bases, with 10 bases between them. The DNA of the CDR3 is TGTGCCAGTAGCCCCGAGAGGAATCAGCCCCAGCATTTT. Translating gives CASSPERNQPQHF.

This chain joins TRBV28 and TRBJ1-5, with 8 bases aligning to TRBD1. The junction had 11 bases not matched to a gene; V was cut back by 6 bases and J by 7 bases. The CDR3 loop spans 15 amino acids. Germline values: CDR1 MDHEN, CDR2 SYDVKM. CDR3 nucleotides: TGTGCCAGCAGACAAGGATTCCAGGGGGCCCAGCCCCAGCATTTT. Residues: CASRQGFQGAQPQHF.

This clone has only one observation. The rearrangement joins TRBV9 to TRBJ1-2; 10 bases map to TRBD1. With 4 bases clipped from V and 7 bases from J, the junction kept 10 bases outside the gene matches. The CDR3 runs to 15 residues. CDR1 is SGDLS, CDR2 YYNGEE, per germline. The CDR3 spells CASSIGTGARVGYTF. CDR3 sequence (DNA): TGTGCCAGCAGCATAGGGACAGGGGCGAGGGTTGGCTACACCTTC.

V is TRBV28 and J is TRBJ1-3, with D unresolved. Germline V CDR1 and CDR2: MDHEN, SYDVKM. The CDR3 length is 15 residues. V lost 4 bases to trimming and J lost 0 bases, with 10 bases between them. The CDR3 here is CASSYPDYSGNTIYF. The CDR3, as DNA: TGTGCCAGCAGTTACCCGGACTACTCTGGAAACACCATATATTTT.

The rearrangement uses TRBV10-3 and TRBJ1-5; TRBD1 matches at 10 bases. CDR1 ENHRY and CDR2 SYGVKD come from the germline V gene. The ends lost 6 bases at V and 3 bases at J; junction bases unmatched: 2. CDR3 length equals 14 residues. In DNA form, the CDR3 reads TGTGCCATCAGGGGGACAGGGGACAATCAGCCCCAGCATTTT. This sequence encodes CAIRGTGDNQPQHF.

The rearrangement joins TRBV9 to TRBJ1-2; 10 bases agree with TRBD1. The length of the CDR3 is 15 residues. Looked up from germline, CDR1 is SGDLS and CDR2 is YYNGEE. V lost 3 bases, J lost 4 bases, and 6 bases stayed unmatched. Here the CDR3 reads CASSEGQGLAYGYTF. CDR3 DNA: TGTGCCAGCAGCGAGGGACAGGGGTTAGCCTATGGCTACACCTTC. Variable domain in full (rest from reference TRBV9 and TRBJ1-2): DSGVTQTPKHLITATGQRVTLRCSPRSGDLSVYWYQQSLDQGLQFLIQYYNGEERAKGNILERFSAQQFPDLHSELNLSSLELGDSALYFCASSEGQGLAYGYTFGSGTRLTVV.

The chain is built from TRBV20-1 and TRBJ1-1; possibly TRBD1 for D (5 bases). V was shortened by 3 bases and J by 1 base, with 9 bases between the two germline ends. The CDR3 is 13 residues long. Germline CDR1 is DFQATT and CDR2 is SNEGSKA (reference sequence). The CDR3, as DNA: TGCAGTGCTAGTGTAGGGGCGAACACTGAAGCTTTCTTT. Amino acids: CSASVGANTEAFF.